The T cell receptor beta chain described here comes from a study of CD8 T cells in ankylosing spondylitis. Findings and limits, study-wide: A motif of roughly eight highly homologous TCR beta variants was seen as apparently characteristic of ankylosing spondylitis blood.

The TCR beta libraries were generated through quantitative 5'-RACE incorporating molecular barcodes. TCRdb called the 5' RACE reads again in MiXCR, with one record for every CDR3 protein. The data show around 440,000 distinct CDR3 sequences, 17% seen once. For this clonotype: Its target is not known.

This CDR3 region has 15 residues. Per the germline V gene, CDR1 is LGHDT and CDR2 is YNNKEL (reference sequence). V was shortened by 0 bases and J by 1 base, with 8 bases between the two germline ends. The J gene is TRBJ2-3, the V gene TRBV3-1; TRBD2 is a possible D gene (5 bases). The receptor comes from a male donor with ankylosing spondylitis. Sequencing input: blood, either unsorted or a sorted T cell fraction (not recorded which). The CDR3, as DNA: TGTGCCAGCAGCCAAGATTTCGGGGGCACAGATACGCAGTATTTT. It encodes CASSQDFGGTDTQYF.